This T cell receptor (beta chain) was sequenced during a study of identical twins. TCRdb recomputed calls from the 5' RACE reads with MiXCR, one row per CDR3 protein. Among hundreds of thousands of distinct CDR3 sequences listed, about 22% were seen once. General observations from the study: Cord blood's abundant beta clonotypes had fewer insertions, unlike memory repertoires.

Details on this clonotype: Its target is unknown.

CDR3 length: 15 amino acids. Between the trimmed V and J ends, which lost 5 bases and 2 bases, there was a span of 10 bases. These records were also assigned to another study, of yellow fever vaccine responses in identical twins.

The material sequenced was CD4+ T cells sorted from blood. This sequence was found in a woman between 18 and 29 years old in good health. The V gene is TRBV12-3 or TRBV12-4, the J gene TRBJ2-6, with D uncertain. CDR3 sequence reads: CASSPGSAGANVLTF. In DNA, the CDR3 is TGTGCCAGCAGTCCGGGTAGTGCTGGGGCCAACGTCCTGACTTTC.